Below are 5 T cell receptor beta chains sequenced from a single sample in a study of OX40 agonist ivuxolimab in advanced cancers. Some clones are missing from TCRdb's copy, which holds only in-frame ones; the method was immunoSEQ multiplex PCR. The sample has 55,000 to 65,000 clones, 84% seen once. Sequencing used CD4+ or CD8+ T cells sorted from blood, obtained in a trial of the OX40 agonist ivuxolimab. These receptors all stem from an adult with an advanced solid tumor such as melanoma, head and neck, liver or kidney cancer.

The rearrangement links TRBV6-4 to TRBJ1-1; a possible D gene is TRBD1 (6 bases). The CDR3 runs 14 residues. The germline gives CDR1 MRHNA, CDR2 SNTAGT. V dropped 3 bases and J dropped 1 base, with 9 bases sitting between them. The CDR3 spells CASSESGENTEAFF. The CDR3 coding sequence is TGTGCCAGCAGTGAGTCAGGGGAGAACACTGAAGCTTTCTTT.

The V and J genes are TRBV6-5 and TRBJ1-2; D uncertain. Germline V gives CDR1 MNHEY, CDR2 SVGAGI. The V gene lost 3 bases and the J gene lost 7 bases, with 12 bases spanning the gap. The CDR3 is 13 amino acids. CDR3 bases: TGTGCCAGCAGTTATGGGCAGCCCCCTGGCTACACCTTC. As protein: CASSYGQPPGYTF.

The chain uses TRBV5-5 and TRBJ2-1; no reliable D call. The V gene lost 0 bases and the J gene lost 7 bases, with 11 bases spanning the gap. CDR3 length: 14 amino acids. The germline CDR1 and CDR2 sequences are SGHKS and YYEKEE (reference sequence). The CDR3: CASSLAWAWNEQFF. CDR3 in DNA: TGTGCCAGCAGCTTGGCCTGGGCCTGGAATGAGCAGTTCTTC. Combining the CDR3 with reference TRBV5-5 and TRBJ2-1 gives the whole variable domain DAGVTQSPTHLIKTRGQQVTLRCSPISGHKSVSWYQQVLGQGPQFIFQYYEKEERGRGNFPDRFSARQFPNYSSELNVNALLLGDSALYLCASSLAWAWNEQFFGPGTRLTVL.

This chain connects TRBV7-2 to TRBJ2-3; D gene unclear. Trimming removed 2 bases at V and 0 bases at J, with 9 bases between. Germline values: CDR1 SGHTA, CDR2 FQGNSA. The CDR3 extends over 15 amino acids. This CDR3 reads CASSLLGISTDTQYF. Here the CDR3 DNA reads TGTGCCAGCAGCTTATTAGGAATAAGCACAGATACGCAGTATTTT.

The chain joins TRBV7-8 to TRBJ1-4, with 9 bases lining up with TRBD1. This CDR3 is 15 amino acids long. J was trimmed by 7 bases and V by 3 bases; bases with no gene match: 6. Germline V gene sequence: CDR1 SGHVS, CDR2 FQNEAQ. CDR3 bases: TGTGCCAGCAGCTTCCTACAGGGGGCAATTGAAAAACTGTTTTTT. Translating it yields CASSFLQGAIEKLFF.